The 2 T cell receptor beta chains reported below all come from one sample, sequenced in a study of siplizumab effects on memory and regulatory T cells (dated by TCRdb to the late 2010s). Receptor amplification or capture employed the immunoSEQ multiplex PCR assay. TCRdb took over this immuneACCESS table, retaining in-frame rearrangements with V and J assigned. Such tables are incomplete; in checked studies, under half of the missing clones stem from an unresolved V gene, and the remainder is unexplained. The table for this sample lists approximately 97,000 clones; roughly nine tenths of them were counted only once. Of the sample, about 1.1% falls within the top ten clones. Sample: CD4+ T cells sorted from blood. The origin of the receptors is a human donor in good health.

The gene calls are TRBV7-9 and TRBJ2-2; D may be TRBD1 (5 bases). The CDR3 spans 15 residues. V lost 4 bases and J lost 2, with 11 bases in between. Germline V gene sequence: CDR1 SEHNR, CDR2 FQNEAQ (reference sequence). The DNA for the CDR3 is TGTGCCAGCAGCTCCCGACAGAAAAACACCGGGGAGCTGTTTTTT. It codes for CASSSRQKNTGELFF.

The rearrangement uses TRBV30 and TRBJ1-5; possibly TRBD1 for D (5 bases). Trimming removed 1 base from V and 4 bases from J, with 11 bases in between. This CDR3 is 14 amino acids long. Germline CDR1 is GTSNPN and CDR2 is SVGIG (reference sequence). CDR3 DNA: TGTGCCTGGAGTGGCCTAGACAGAAATCAGCCCCAGCATTTT. Protein product: CAWSGLDRNQPQHF.